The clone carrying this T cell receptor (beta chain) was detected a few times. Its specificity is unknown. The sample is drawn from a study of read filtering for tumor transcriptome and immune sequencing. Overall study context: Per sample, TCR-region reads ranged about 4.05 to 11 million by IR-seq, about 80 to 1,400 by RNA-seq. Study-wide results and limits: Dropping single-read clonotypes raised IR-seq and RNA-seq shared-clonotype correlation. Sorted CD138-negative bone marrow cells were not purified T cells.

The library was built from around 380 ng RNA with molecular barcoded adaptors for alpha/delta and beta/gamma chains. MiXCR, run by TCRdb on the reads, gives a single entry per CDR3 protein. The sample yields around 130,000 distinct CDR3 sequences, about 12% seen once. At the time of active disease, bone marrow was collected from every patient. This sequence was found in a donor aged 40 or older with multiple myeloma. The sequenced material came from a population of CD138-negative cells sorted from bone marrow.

This CDR3 reads CASSFLLRDEQFF. The CDR3 DNA reads as TGTGCCAGCAGCTTCCTACTGCGGGATGAGCAGTTCTTC. This rearrangement joins TRBV11-3 to TRBJ2-1; possibly TRBD2 for D (5 bases). With 3 bases removed from V and 8 bases from J, the gap between germline ends came to 11 bases. The CDR3 sequence is 13 residues long. The germline gives CDR1 SGHNT, CDR2 YENEEA.